The rows below give T cell receptor beta chains drawn from one sample of a study of CD4 and CD8 cells across lung adenocarcinoma regions. Each CDR3 protein is one row after TCRdb ran MiXCR on the PCR reads. The sample includes tens of thousands of distinct CDR3 sequences, roughly 56% of them seen just once. Sample: CD8+ T cells from the center of a lung tumor. The receptors originated from a female donor with lung adenocarcinoma. The CD4 and CD8 labels of this study may be unreliable. CDR3s leave out the opening cysteine and the closing phenylalanine or tryptophan.

v_call	j_call	cdr3_aa
TRBV6-1	TRBJ2-7	ASSQGGTYEQY
TRBV10-3	TRBJ2-3	PISGRWAKDTQY
TRBV27	TRBJ2-3	ASSKQVSTDTQY
TRBV6-1	TRBJ2-5	ASSVGTVAETQY
TRBV6-1	TRBJ1-1	ASSLRVGTEAF
TRBV12-3/TRBV12-4	TRBJ2-1	ASSLTWSSYNEQF
TRBV7-2	TRBJ2-2	ASSAPLDRATGELF
TRBV12-3/TRBV12-4	TRBJ2-3	ASSFPAGGTDTQY
TRBV12-3/TRBV12-4	TRBJ2-3	GGSEQETQY
TRBV7-3	TRBJ2-3	ASSSGGTDTQY
TRBV27	TRBJ2-5	ASSGRVHETQY
TRBV6-5	.	ASSYSGRASYEQY
TRBV6-1	TRBJ2-3	ASSGGTTDTQY
TRBV6-1	TRBJ2-4	ASSAGRLAKNTQY
TRBV6-1	TRBJ2-1	ASRSGQSSYNEQF
TRBV6-2/TRBV6-3	TRBJ2-7	ASSYDSGSSYEQY
TRBV6-1	.	AGHGGRRTDTQY
TRBV6-5	TRBJ2-3	ASSYIGPTDTQY
TRBV28	.	ASSYSFYEQY
TRBV4-1	TRBJ2-5	ASSYGQGAQETQY
TRBV25-1	TRBJ2-2	ASSESVATGELY
TRBV30	TRBJ2-1	AWDRINEQF
TRBV7-8	TRBJ2-1	ASSLDSLNEQF
TRBV27	.	ASSSWTDNEQY
TRBV7-2	TRBJ2-1	ASTRHRGIYNEQF
TRBV7-2	TRBJ2-3	ASSLVGAASGSLKGGTDTQY
TRBV6-5	TRBJ2-5	ASSFPGGTQY
TRBV6-1	TRBJ2-3	AGRGGRDPDTQY
TRBV6-1	TRBJ1-4	ASSPTGKEKLF
TRBV6-1	TRBJ1-1	ASNKNRGTEAF
TRBV7-2	TRBJ2-5	ASSLGSGSSRETQY
TRBV27	TRBJ2-5	AGGHQETQY
TRBV27	TRBJ2-3	GGSEYETQY
TRBV20-1	TRBJ2-3	SAPPARHTDTQY
TRBV27	TRBJ2-4	ASAFWGGGYKNIQY
TRBV6-1	TRBJ2-3	RGRGGPDEDTQY
TRBV6-1	TRBJ2-7	ASRKDRGATYEQY
TRBV10-1	TRBJ2-4	ARGGGATDMQY
TRBV27	.	ASGPPNIQY
TRBV27	TRBJ2-3	ASARVGTGYTDTQY
TRBV3-1	TRBJ2-4	ASSQSTSLAKNIQY
TRBV6-1	TRBJ2-3	ASSVRGGANTDALY
TRBV6-1	TRBJ2-5	AGSGGSGQDTQY
TRBV29-1	.	SVEIGAAGDTQY
TRBV20-1	TRBJ2-1	SARDRAGPNEQF
TRBV30	.	ACGSGGAYEQY
TRBV10-1	TRBJ2-3	ASSERGVSADAQY
TRBV12-3/TRBV12-4	TRBJ1-5	ASSALGNQPQH
TRBV11-1	TRBJ2-3	ASSRQENTDTQY
TRBV6-1	TRBJ1-5	ASQTGASLSQH
TRBV27	TRBJ2-4	GSGGLDEKIQY